What follows are 20 T cell receptor beta chains derived from one specimen sequenced in a study of identical twins. One entry per CDR3 protein, called by TCRdb with MiXCR from the 5' RACE reads. The sample consists of about 240,000 distinct CDR3 sequences, about 11% of them appearing once. Material: memory T cells sorted from blood. These receptors came from a man in his forties or fifties in good health.

This clonotype was counted at least ten times. The J gene is TRBJ2-3, the V gene TRBV3-1; tentatively, D is TRBD2 (7 bases). CDR1 LGHDT and CDR2 YNNKEL come from the germline V gene (reference sequence). The CDR3 spans 16 residues. The ends were cut back, 0 bases at V and 2 bases at J, with 12 bases in the middle. This chain's CDR3 is CASSQDAGAATDTQYF. As DNA, the CDR3 is TGTGCCAGCAGCCAAGACGCGGGGGCGGCCACAGATACGCAGTATTTT.

This clonotype was found many times. This chain joins TRBV28 and TRBJ2-5, with TRBD2 matching over 9 bases. The CDR3 contains 14 residues. V lost 3 bases, J lost 5 bases, and 4 bases stayed unmatched. Germline V gene data show CDR1 as MDHEN and CDR2 as SYDVKM. CDR3 protein: CASSFAGGQETQYF. In DNA, the CDR3 is TGTGCCAGCAGTTTTGCGGGGGGGCAGGAGACCCAGTACTTC.

This clonotype was picked up many times. This sequence joins TRBV20-1 and TRBJ2-7; maybe TRBD2 (6 bases). The CDR3 is made up of 16 amino acids. Trimming pared 4 bases from V and 0 bases from J, leaving 19 bases between. Germline V gives CDR1 DFQATT, CDR2 SNEGSKA (reference sequence). The DNA for the CDR3 is TGCAGTGCTAACCCCCCCCCGGGACTGCCCTCCTACGAGCAGTACTTC. Translated, it gives CSANPPPGLPSYEQYF.

The rearrangement links TRBV7-8 to TRBJ2-7; D is tentatively TRBD1 or TRBD2 (6 bases each). Deletions cut 8 bases from V and 1 base from J, with 9 bases between. The CDR3 runs to 12 residues. Germline CDR1 is SGHVS and CDR2 is FQNEAQ. CDR3 in DNA: TGTGCCAGCGGGGGGACATCCTACGAGCAGTACTTC. Amino acid sequence: CASGGTSYEQYF.

The J gene is TRBJ2-5, the V gene TRBV11-2; TRBD2 matches 8 bases. The germline V gene has CDR1 SGHAT and CDR2 FQNNGV. J gave up 5 bases and V 5 bases, and 10 bases lay outside the gene matches. CDR3 length equals 15 residues. The CDR3 sequence is CASSPESGSLETQYF. The CDR3 nucleotides are TGTGCCAGCAGCCCAGAAAGCGGGAGTCTGGAGACCCAGTACTTC. Full variable domain (rest looked up from reference TRBV11-2 and TRBJ2-5): EAGVAQSPRYKIIEKRQSVAFWCNPISGHATLYWYQQILGQGPKLLIQFQNNGVVDDSQLPKDRFSAERLKGVDSTLKIQPAKLEDSAVYLCASSPESGSLETQYFGPGTRLLVL.

V usage is TRBV15 and J usage is TRBJ2-2; D is perhaps TRBD1 (5 bases). V was shortened by 0 bases and J by 0 bases, with 8 bases between the two germline ends. There are 16 residues in the CDR3. Germline CDR1 is LNHNV and CDR2 is YYDKDF (reference sequence). For the CDR3, the DNA is TGTGCCACCAGCAGAGATCCAGGGCCGAACACCGGGGAGCTGTTTTTT. Translation: CATSRDPGPNTGELFF.

This clonotype was found many times. This chain connects TRBV19 to TRBJ2-7, with TRBD2 identical over 10 bases. The CDR3 is 12 amino acids. V shed 6 bases, J shed 6 bases, and the junction held 2 bases outside the gene matches. Germline V lookup: CDR1 LNHDA, CDR2 SQIVND (reference sequence). The CDR3 nucleotides are TGTGCCAGTAGGAGGACTAGCGGCGAGCAGTACTTC. Protein: CASRRTSGEQYF.

This clonotype showed up many times. V gene TRBV24-1 combines with J gene TRBJ2-1, with 9 bases that match TRBD2. With V trimmed by 4 bases and J by 14 bases, 5 bases remained unmatched. CDR1 and CDR2 (germline): KGHDR, SFDVKD. This CDR3 spans 12 amino acids. The DNA of the CDR3 is TGTGCCACCAGTGAAATAGCGGGAGTGGAGTTCTTC. Protein sequence: CATSEIAGVEFF.

Many counts were recorded for this clonotype. This chain joins TRBV3-1 and TRBJ1-5; 9 positions match TRBD1. V was pared by 6 bases and J by 6 bases, with 6 bases of the junction left unmatched. CDR1 is LGHDT and CDR2 is YNNKEL in the germline V gene (reference sequence). The CDR3 runs to 14 residues. The CDR3 nucleotides read TGTGCCAGCAGTTTTGGACAGGGGTTTCAGCCCCAGCATTTT. Its protein is CASSFGQGFQPQHF.

This clonotype was seen many times. The CDR3 DNA reads TGCGCCAGCAGCCAAGATGCGTTAGGCTCCTACGAGCAGTACTTC. Its protein product is CASSQDALGSYEQYF. J is TRBJ2-7 and V is TRBV4-3; D is unresolved. Deletions cut 0 bases from V and 0 bases from J, with 9 bases between. CDR3 length equals 15 residues. CDR1 LGHNA and CDR2 YSLEER come from the germline V gene.

In its sample, this clonotype was seen many times. V and J are TRBV5-1 and TRBJ1-6, with TRBD1 identical over 11 bases. Per the germline V gene, CDR1 is SGHRS and CDR2 is YFSETQ. There are 18 residues in the CDR3. The trim removed 2 bases at V and 5 bases at J, leaving 9 bases unmatched. CDR3 sequence: CASSFSKGTGGNNSPLHF. CDR3 nucleotides: TGCGCCAGCAGCTTCTCCAAAGGGACAGGGGGTAATAATTCACCCCTCCACTTT.

This clonotype was seen at least ten times. The rearrangement joins TRBV7-2 to TRBJ1-2, with unresolved D. Germline loops: CDR1 SGHTA, CDR2 FQGNSA. Trimming removed 0 bases at V and 1 base at J, with 6 bases between. The CDR3 runs to 14 residues. The CDR3 loop reads CASSLAADNYGYTF. DNA for the CDR3: TGTGCCAGCAGCTTAGCAGCAGATAACTATGGCTACACCTTC.

This clonotype was recorded many times. CDR3 coding DNA: TGTGCCAGCAGCCCGGCCCTATGGAATGAGCAGTTCTTC. It is translated as CASSPALWNEQFF. V is TRBV4-2 and J is TRBJ2-1; D not resolved. V was pared by 4 bases and J by 7 bases, with 11 bases between. The length of the CDR3 is 13 residues. CDR1 is LGHNA, CDR2 YNFKEQ, per germline.

The chain is built from TRBV27 and TRBJ2-2; 9 positions match TRBD2. The V segment lost 5 bases and the J segment 7 bases; nucleotides outside the gene matches: 2. This CDR3 is built from 13 residues. Per the germline V gene, CDR1 is MNHEY and CDR2 is SMNVEV (reference sequence). The CDR3 sequence: CASSGSGGGELFF. CDR3 in DNA: TGTGCCAGCAGTGGTAGCGGGGGCGGGGAGCTGTTTTTT.

The chain links TRBV6-1 to TRBJ2-7; 7 bases fit TRBD1. Germline V gene lookup returns CDR1 MNHNS and CDR2 SASEGT. This CDR3 has 14 residues. Trimming at V came to 8 bases and at J to 5 bases, leaving 12 bases not matched to a gene. This CDR3 is CASGMGQSGNEQYF. The CDR3 DNA is TGTGCCAGCGGAATGGGACAGTCGGGTAACGAGCAGTACTTC.

This clonotype was counted ten times or more. The V and J genes are TRBV4-3 and TRBJ2-7; 11 bases align to TRBD2. Germline V lookup: CDR1 LGHNA, CDR2 YSLEER. The CDR3 is 15 residues long. The ends lost 0 bases at V and 9 bases at J; junction bases unmatched: 7. The CDR3 here is CASSQDVLAGGWQYF. The DNA of the CDR3 is TGCGCCAGCAGCCAAGATGTGCTAGCGGGAGGTTGGCAGTACTTC.

The chain has TRBV6-1 and TRBJ2-7; D possibly matches TRBD1 or TRBD2 (5 bases each). CDR1 and CDR2 (germline): MNHNS, SASEGT. The V gene lost 7 bases and the J gene lost 2 bases, with 15 bases spanning the gap. There are 14 residues in the CDR3. The CDR3, as DNA: TGTGCCAGCATATCCCGGGACGGACCCTACGAGCAGTACTTC. Translated: CASISRDGPYEQYF.

In its sample, this clonotype was seen a few times. This chain joins TRBV18 and TRBJ1-5; no firm D call. The CDR3 has 13 residues. The germline V gene encodes CDR1 KGHSH and CDR2 LQKENI. V shed 5 bases and J shed 4 bases, with 9 bases lying between them. The CDR3 DNA reads as TGTGCCAGCTCAGGTGACCGTAATCAGCCCCAGCATTTT. Its protein is CASSGDRNQPQHF.

This clonotype has at least ten counts. V usage is TRBV5-1 and J usage is TRBJ1-1; perhaps TRBD1 as D (6 bases). The CDR3 spans 16 residues. The V gene's germline CDR1 is SGHRS and CDR2 YFSETQ. Trimming took 4 bases from V and 0 from J, leaving 16 bases between them. The DNA for the CDR3 is TGCGCCAGCAGCGTGTTCCCGACAGGCCTGAACACTGAAGCTTTCTTT. This codes for CASSVFPTGLNTEAFF.

The chain is built from TRBV6-2 or TRBV6-3 and TRBJ2-7; a possible D gene is TRBD1 (6 bases). Trimming cost V 6 bases and J 3 bases, with 15 bases left between them. Per germline, CDR1 MNHEY and CDR2 SVGEGT. CDR3 size: 14 residues. In DNA, the CDR3 is TGTGCCAGCAGACACCTATGGACAGACTACGAGCAGTACTTC. Translating it yields CASRHLWTDYEQYF.